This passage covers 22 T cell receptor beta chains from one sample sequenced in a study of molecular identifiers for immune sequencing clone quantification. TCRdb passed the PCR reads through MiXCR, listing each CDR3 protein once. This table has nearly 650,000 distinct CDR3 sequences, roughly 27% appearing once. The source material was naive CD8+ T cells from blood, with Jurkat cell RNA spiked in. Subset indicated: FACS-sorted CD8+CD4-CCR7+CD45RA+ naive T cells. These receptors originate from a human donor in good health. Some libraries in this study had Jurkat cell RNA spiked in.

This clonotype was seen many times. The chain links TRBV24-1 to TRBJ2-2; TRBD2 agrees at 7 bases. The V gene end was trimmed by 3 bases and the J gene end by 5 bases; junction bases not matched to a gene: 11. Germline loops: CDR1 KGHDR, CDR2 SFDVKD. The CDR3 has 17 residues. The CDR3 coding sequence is TGTGCCACCAGTGATACCTGGTCGCTAGCGGAAACCGGGGAGCTGTTTTTT. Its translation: CATSDTWSLAETGELFF.

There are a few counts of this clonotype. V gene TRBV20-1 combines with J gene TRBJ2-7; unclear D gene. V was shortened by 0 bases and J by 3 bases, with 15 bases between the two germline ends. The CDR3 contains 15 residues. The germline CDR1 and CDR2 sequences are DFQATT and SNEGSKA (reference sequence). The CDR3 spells CSARDKQAGIYEQYF. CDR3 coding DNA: TGCAGTGCTAGAGATAAGCAGGCAGGCATCTACGAGCAGTACTTC.

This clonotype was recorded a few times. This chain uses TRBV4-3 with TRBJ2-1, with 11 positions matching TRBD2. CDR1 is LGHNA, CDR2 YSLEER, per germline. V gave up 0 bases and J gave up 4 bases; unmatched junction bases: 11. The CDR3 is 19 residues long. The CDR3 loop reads CASSQDILAGAVPYNEQFF. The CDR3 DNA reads TGCGCCAGCAGCCAAGATATACTAGCGGGGGCCGTTCCATACAATGAGCAGTTCTTC.

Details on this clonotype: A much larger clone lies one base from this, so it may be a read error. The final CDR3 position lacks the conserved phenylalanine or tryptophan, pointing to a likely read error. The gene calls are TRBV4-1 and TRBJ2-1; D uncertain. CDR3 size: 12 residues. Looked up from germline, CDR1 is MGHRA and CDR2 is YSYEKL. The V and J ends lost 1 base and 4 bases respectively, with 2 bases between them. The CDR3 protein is CASSQGYNEQFS. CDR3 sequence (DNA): TGCGCCAGCAGCCAAGGATACAATGAGCAGTTCTCC.

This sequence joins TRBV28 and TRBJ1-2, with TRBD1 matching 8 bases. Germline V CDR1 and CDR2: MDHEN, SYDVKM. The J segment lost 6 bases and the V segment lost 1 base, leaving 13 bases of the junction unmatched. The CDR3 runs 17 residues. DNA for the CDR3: TGTGCCAGCAGTTTATATCCCCCAGGGGGCGATGGGGATGGCTACACCTTC. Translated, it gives CASSLYPPGGDGDGYTF.

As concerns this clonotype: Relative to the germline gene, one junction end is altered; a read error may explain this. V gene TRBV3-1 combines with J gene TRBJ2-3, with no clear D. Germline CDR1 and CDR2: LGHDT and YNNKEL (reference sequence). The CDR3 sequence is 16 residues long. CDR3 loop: CASSRSEKGGTDTQYF. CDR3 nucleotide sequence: TGTGCCAGCAGCCGATCGGAGAAGGGCGGCACAGATACGCAGTATTTC.

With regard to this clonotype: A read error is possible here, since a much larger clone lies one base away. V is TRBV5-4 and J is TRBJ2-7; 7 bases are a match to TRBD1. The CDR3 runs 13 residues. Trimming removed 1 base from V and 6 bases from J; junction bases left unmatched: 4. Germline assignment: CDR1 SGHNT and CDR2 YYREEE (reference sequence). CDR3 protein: CASSLQGECEQYF. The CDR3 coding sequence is TGTGCCAGCAGCTTGCAGGGGGAGTGCGAGCAGTACTTC.

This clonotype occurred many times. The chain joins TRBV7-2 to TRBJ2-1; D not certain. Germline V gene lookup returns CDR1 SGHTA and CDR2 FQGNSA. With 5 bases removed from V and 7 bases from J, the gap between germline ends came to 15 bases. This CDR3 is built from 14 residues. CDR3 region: CASSTQTGPNEQFF. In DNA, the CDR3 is TGTGCCAGCAGCACGCAGACTGGACCGAATGAGCAGTTCTTC.

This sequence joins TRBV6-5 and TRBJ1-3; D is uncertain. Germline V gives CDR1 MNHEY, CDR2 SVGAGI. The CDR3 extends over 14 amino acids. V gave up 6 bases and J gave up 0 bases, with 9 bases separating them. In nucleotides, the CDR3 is TGTGCCAGCAGACGCCAGAGCTCTGGAAACACCATATATTTT. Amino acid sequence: CASRRQSSGNTIYF.

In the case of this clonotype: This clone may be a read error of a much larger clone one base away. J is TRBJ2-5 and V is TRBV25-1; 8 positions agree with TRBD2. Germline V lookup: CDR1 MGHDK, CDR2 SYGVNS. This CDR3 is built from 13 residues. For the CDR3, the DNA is TGTGCCAGCAGGGGGGGACTAGTCGAGACCCAGTGCTTC. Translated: CASRGGLVETQCF.

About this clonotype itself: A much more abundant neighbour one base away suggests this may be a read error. In DNA, the CDR3 is TGTGCCAGCAGCTCGACACAGTCCTACGAGCAGTACTTC. Translated: CASSSTQSYEQYF. The V gene is TRBV11-2, the J gene TRBJ2-7; D not resolved. The CDR3 consists of 13 residues. Germline lookup yields CDR1 SGHAT and CDR2 FQNNGV. V shed 4 bases and J shed 1 base, with 8 bases lying between them.

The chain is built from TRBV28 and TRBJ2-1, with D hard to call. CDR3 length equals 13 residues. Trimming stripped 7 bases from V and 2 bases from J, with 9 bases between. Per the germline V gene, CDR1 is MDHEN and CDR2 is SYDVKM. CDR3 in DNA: TGTGCCAGCAATAAGTATACCTACAATGAGCAGTTCTTC. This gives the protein CASNKYTYNEQFF.

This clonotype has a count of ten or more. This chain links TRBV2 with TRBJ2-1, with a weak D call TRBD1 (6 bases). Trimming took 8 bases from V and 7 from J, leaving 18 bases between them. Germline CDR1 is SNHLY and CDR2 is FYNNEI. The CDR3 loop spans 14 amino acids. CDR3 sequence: CASGRDTVGNEQFF. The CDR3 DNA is TGTGCCAGCGGTCGGGACACCGTGGGGAATGAGCAGTTCTTC.

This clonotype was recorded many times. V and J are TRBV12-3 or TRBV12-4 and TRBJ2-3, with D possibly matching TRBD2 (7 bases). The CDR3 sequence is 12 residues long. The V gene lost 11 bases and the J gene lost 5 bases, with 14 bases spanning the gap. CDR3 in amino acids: CADGGQVDTQYF. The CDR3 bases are TGTGCCGACGGGGGGCAGGTAGATACGCAGTATTTT.

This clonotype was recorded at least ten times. This chain's CDR3 is CASMEAGYEQYF. The CDR3 nucleotides read TGTGCCAGCATGGAGGCAGGGTACGAGCAGTACTTC. The V gene is TRBV6-1, the J gene TRBJ2-7; either TRBD1 or TRBD2 may supply D (5 bases each). Germline V gene lookup returns CDR1 MNHNS and CDR2 SASEGT. The CDR3 covers 12 residues. Trimming removed 7 bases at V and 4 bases at J, with 11 bases between.

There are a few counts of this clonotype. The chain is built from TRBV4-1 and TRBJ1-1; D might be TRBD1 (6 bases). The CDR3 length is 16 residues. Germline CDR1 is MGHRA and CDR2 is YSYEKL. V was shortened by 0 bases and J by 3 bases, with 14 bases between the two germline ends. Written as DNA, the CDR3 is TGCGCCAGCAGCCAAGAGCCAGGGGCTACCTACACTGAAGCTTTCTTT. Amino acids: CASSQEPGATYTEAFF.

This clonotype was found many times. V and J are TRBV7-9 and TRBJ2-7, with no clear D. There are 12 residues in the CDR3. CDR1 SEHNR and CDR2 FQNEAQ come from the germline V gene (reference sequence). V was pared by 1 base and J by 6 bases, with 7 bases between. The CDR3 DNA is TGTGCCAGCAGCTTAGGGCCGGTCGAGCAGTACTTC. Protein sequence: CASSLGPVEQYF.

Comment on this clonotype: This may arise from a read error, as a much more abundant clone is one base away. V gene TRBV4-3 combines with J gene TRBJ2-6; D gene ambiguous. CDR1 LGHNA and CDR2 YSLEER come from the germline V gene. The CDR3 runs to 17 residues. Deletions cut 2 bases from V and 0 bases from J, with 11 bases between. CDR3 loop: CASSQSVRGSGANVLTF. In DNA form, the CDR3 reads TGCGCCAGCAGCCAATCAGTCCGAGGCTCTGGGGCCAACGTCCTGACTTTC.

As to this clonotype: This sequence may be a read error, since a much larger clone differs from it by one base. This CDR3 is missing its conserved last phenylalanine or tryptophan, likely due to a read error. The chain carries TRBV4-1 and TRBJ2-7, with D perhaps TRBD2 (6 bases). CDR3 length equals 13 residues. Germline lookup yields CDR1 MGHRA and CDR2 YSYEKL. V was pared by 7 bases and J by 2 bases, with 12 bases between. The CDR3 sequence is CASTGTDPYEQYL. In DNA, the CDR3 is TGCGCCAGCACCGGGACTGACCCCTACGAGCAGTACCTC.

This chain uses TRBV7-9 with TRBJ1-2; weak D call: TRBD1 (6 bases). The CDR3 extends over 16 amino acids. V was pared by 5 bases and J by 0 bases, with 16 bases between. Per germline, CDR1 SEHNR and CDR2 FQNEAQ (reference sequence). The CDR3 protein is CASSRQPGQTNYGYTF. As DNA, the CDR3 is TGTGCCAGCAGCCGGCAGCCGGGACAAACTAACTATGGCTACACCTTC.

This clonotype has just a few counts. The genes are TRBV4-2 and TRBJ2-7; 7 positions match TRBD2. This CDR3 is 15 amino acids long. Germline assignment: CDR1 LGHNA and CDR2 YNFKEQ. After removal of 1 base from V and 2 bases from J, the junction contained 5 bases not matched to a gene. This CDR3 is CASSQVAGATYEQYF. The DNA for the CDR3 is TGTGCCAGCAGCCAAGTGGCGGGAGCGACCTACGAGCAGTACTTC.

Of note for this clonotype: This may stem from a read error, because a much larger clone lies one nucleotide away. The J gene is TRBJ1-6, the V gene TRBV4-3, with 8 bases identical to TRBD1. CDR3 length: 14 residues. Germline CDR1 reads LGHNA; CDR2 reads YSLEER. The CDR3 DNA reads TGCGCCAGCAGCCACGGACAGGGAGATTCACCCTTCCACTTT. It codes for CASSHGQGDSPFHF.